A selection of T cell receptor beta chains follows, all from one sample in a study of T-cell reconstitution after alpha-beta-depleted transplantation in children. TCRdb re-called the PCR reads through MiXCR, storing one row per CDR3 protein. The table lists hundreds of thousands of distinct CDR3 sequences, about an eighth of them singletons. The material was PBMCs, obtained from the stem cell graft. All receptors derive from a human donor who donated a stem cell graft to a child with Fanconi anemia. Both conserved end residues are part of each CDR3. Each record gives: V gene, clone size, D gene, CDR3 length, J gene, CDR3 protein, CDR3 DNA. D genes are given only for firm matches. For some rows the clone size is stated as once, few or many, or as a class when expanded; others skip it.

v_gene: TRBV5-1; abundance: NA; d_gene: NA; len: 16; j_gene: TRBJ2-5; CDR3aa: CASSPKPGAGQETQYF; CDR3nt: TGCGCCAGCAGCCCAAAACCAGGGGCAGGCCAAGAGACCCAGTACTTC
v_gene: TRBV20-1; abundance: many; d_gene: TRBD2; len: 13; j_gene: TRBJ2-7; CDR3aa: CSARKRGQDEQYF; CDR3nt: TGCAGTGCTAGAAAGCGGGGGCAGGACGAGCAGTACTTC
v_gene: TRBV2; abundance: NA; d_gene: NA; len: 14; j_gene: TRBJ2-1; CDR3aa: CASSAGPDYNEQFF; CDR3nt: TGTGCCAGCAGTGCCGGGCCCGACTACAATGAGCAGTTCTTC
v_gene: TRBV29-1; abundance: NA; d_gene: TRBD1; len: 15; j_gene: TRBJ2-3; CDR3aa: CSVEGGQGHTDTQYF; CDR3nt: TGCAGCGTTGAAGGGGGACAGGGGCACACAGATACGCAGTATTTT
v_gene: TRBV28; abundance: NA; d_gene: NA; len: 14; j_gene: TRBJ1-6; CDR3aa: CASRLTGQNSPLHF; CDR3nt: TGTGCCAGCAGGCTAACAGGACAGAATTCACCCCTCCACTTT
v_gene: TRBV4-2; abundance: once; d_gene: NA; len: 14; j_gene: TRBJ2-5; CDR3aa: CASSQDLFQETQYF; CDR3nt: TGTGCCAGCAGCCAAGATCTCTTCCAAGAGACCCAGTACTTC
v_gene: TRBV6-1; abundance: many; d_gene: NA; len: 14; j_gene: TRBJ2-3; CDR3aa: CASSEPTRADTQYF; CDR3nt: TGTGCCAGCAGCGAACCGACTAGAGCAGATACGCAGTATTTT
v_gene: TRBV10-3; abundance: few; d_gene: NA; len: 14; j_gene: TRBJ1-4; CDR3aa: CAISEVAGAEKLFF; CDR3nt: TGTGCCATCAGTGAGGTTGCAGGGGCTGAAAAACTGTTTTTT
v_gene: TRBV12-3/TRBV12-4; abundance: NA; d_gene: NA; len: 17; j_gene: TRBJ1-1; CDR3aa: CASSFSVWTVLWGEAFF; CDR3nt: TGTGCCAGCAGTTTTTCGGTCTGGACAGTACTGTGGGGTGAAGCTTTCTTT
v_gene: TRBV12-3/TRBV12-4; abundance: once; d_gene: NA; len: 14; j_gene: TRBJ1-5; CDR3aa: CASSLVGWGQPQHF; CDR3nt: TGTGCCAGCAGTTTAGTCGGTTGGGGCCAGCCCCAGCATTTT
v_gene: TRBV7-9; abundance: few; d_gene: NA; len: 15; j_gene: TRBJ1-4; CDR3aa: CASRSNSATNEKLFF; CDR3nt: TGTGCCAGCAGATCCAATTCTGCAACTAATGAAAAACTGTTTTTT
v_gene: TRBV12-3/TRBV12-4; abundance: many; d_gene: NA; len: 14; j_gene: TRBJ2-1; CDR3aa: CASSSHGQGNEQFF; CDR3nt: TGTGCCAGCAGTTCCCATGGGCAAGGAAATGAGCAGTTCTTC
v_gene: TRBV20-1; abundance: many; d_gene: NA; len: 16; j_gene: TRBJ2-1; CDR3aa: CSAREGRGNSYNEQFF; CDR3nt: TGCAGTGCTAGAGAGGGTAGGGGAAACTCCTACAATGAGCAGTTCTTC
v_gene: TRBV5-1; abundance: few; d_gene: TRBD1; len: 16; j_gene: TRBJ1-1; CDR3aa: CASSSGTGVLDTEAFF; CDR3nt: TGCGCCAGCAGCTCCGGGACAGGGGTTTTGGACACTGAAGCTTTCTTT
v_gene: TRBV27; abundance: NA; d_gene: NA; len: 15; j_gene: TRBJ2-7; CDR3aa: CASSFSRQSSYEQYF; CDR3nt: TGTGCCAGCAGTTTTTCTAGGCAGAGCTCCTACGAGCAGTACTTC
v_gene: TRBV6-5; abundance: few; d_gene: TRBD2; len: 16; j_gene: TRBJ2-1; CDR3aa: CASSYPLAGGNNEQFF; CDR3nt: TGTGCCAGCAGTTACCCGCTAGCGGGGGGAAACAATGAGCAGTTCTTC
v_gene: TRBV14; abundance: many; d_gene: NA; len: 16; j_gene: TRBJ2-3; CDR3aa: CASSPGHARDTDTQYF; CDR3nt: TGTGCCAGCAGCCCGGGGCACGCCAGGGACACAGATACGCAGTATTTT
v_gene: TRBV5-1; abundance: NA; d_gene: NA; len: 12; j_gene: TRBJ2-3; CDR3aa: CASSLDVNTQYF; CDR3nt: TGCGCCAGCAGCTTGGACGTAAATACGCAGTATTTT
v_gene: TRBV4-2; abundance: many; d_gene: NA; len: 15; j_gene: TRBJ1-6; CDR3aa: CASSQSGQYNSPLHF; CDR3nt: TGTGCCAGCAGCCAAAGCGGGCAGTATAATTCACCCCTCCACTTT
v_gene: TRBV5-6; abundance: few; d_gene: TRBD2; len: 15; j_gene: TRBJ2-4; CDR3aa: CASSSGGLVKNIQYF; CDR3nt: TGTGCCAGCAGCTCGGGGGGGCTGGTCAAAAACATTCAGTACTTC
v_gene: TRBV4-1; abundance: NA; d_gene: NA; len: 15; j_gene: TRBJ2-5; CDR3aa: CASSRGSGVGGTQYF; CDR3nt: TGCGCCAGCAGCCGGGGATCAGGGGTCGGCGGGACCCAGTACTTC
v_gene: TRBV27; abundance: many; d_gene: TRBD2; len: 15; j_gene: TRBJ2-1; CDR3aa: CASSLWGGGYNEQFF; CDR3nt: TGTGCCAGCAGTTTATGGGGGGGAGGCTACAATGAGCAGTTCTTC
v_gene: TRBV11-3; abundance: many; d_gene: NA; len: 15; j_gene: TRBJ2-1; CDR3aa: CASSPAAGEGNEQFF; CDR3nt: TGTGCCAGCAGCCCCGCGGCAGGGGAAGGCAATGAGCAGTTCTTC
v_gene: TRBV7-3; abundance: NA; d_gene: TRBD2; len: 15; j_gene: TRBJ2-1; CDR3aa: CASSLRAGGYNEQFF; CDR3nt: TGTGCCAGCAGCTTACGGGCGGGGGGATACAATGAGCAGTTCTTC
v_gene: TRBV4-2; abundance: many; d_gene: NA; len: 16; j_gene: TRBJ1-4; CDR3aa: CASSQDPGGAGEKLFF; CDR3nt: TGTGCCAGCAGCCAAGATCCGGGGGGCGCGGGTGAAAAACTGTTTTTT
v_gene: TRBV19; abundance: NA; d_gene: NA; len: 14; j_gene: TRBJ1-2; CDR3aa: CASSIETLSYGYTF; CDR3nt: TGTGCCAGTAGTATAGAGACGCTGTCCTATGGCTACACCTTC
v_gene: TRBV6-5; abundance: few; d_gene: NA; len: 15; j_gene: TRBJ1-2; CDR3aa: CASSPDHGRYYGYTF; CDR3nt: TGTGCCAGCAGCCCGGACCACGGGAGGTACTATGGCTACACCTTC
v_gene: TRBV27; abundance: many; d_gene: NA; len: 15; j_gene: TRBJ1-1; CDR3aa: CASSLSGGMNTEAFF; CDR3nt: TGTGCCAGCAGTTTATCCGGGGGGATGAACACTGAAGCTTTCTTT
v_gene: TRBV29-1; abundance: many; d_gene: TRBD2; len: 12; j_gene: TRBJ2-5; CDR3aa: CSVIAGQETQYF; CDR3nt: TGCAGCGTTATAGCGGGGCAAGAGACCCAGTACTTC
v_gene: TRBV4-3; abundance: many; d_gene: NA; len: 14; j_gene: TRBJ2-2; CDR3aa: CASSQISGFGELFF; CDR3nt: TGCGCCAGCAGCCAAATCTCGGGTTTCGGGGAGCTGTTTTTT
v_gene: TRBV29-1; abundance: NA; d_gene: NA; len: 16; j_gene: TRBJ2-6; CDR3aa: CSVEVDYRSGANVLTF; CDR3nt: TGCAGCGTTGAAGTCGACTACCGATCTGGGGCCAACGTCCTGACTTTC
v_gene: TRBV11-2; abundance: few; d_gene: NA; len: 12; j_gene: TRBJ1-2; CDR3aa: CASSPSGSGYTF; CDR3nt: TGTGCCAGCAGCCCATCGGGGAGCGGCTACACCTTC
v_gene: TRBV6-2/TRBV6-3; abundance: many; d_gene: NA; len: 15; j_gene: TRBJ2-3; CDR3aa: CASSYRQGGTDTQYF; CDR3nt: TGTGCCAGCAGTTACCGACAGGGAGGGACAGATACGCAGTATTTT
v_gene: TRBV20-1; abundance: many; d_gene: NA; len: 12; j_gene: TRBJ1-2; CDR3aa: CSAQEANYGYTF; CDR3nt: TGCAGTGCTCAGGAAGCTAACTATGGCTACACCTTC
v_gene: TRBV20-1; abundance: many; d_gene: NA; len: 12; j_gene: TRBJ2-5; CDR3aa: CSVRTAQETQYF; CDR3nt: TGCAGTGTTCGGACAGCCCAAGAGACCCAGTACTTC
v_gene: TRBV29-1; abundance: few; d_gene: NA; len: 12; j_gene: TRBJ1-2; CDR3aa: CSVEDLKYGYTF; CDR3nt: TGCAGCGTTGAAGATTTGAAATATGGCTACACCTTC
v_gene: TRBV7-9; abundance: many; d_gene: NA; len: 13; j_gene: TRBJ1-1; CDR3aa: CASSTIEVTEAFF; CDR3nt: TGTGCCAGCAGCACAATCGAAGTCACTGAAGCTTTCTTT
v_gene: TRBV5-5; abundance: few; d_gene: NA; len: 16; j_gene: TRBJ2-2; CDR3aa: CASSRGLQVDTGELFF; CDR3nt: TGTGCCAGCAGCCGGGGACTTCAAGTCGACACCGGGGAGCTGTTTTTT
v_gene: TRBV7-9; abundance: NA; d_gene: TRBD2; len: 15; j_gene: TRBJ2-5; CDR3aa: CASSIGLAEKETQYF; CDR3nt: TGTGCCAGCAGCATTGGACTAGCGGAAAAAGAGACCCAGTACTTC
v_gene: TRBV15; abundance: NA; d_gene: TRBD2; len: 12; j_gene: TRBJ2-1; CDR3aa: CATSRREDEQFF; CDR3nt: TGTGCCACCAGCAGACGGGAGGATGAGCAGTTCTTC
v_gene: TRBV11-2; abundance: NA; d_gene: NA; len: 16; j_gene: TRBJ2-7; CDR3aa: CASSSFPRGRSYEQYF; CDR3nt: TGTGCCAGCAGTTCGTTCCCCAGGGGAAGGTCCTACGAGCAGTACTTC
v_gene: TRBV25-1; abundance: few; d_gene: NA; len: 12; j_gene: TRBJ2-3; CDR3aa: CASSGGTALAYF; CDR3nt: TGTGCCAGCAGTGGAGGGACTGCACTGGCGTATTTT
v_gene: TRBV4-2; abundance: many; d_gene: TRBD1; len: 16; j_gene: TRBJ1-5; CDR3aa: CASSQDGTGGNQPQHF; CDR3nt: TGTGCCAGCAGCCAAGATGGAACAGGGGGCAATCAGCCCCAGCATTTT